The 22 T cell receptor beta chains reported below all come from one sample, sequenced in a study of OX40 agonist ivuxolimab in advanced cancers. Some clones are missing from TCRdb's copy, which holds only in-frame ones; the method was immunoSEQ multiplex PCR. The table includes roughly 66,000 clones, around 86% detected once. Sequenced here: CD4+ or CD8+ T cells sorted from blood, sampled in a trial of the OX40 agonist ivuxolimab. These receptors all stem from an adult with an advanced solid tumor such as melanoma, head and neck, liver or kidney cancer.

This chain uses TRBV18 with TRBJ1-1, with D possibly being TRBD1 (5 bases). The CDR3 runs 18 residues. Germline V CDR1 and CDR2: KGHSH, LQKENI. V was cut by 2 bases and J by 7 bases, with 26 bases left in between. The CDR3 is CASSPFGRMTAGTLEAFF. The CDR3 region has the DNA TGTGCCAGCTCACCATTTGGAAGAATGACAGCCGGAACCCTTGAAGCTTTCTTT.

This clone has a single count. V usage is TRBV10-3 and J usage is TRBJ2-5, with a weak D call TRBD2 (6 bases). The CDR3 is made up of 15 amino acids. Per germline, CDR1 ENHRY and CDR2 SYGVKD. Trimming left V 6 bases short and J 8 bases short, with 22 bases between. The CDR3 is CAIREALDGGETQYF. CDR3 coding DNA: TGTGCCATCAGGGAAGCATTGGACGGGGGAGAAACCCAGTACTTC.

The V gene is TRBV7-9, the J gene TRBJ1-3; 7 nucleotides agree with TRBD1. Trimming took 3 bases from V and 0 from J; bases not matched to a gene: 5. Looked up from germline, CDR1 is SEHNR and CDR2 is FQNEAQ (reference sequence). The CDR3 is 16 residues long. CDR3 sequence: CASSFDRALSGNTIYF. In nucleotides, the CDR3 is TGTGCCAGCAGCTTTGACAGGGCCCTCTCTGGAAACACCATATATTTT.

J is TRBJ2-7 and V is TRBV29-1; D is unclear. The germline V gene has CDR1 SQVTM and CDR2 ANQGSEA. V lost 3 bases to trimming and J lost 5 bases, with 8 bases between them. This CDR3 has 11 amino acids. CDR3 sequence: CSVDLWNEQYF. DNA of the CDR3: TGCAGCGTTGACTTGTGGAACGAGCAGTACTTC.

This clone was detected once. The chain joins TRBV5-5 to TRBJ1-5, with 8 bases fitting TRBD1. In germline, CDR1 is SGHKS, CDR2 YYEKEE (reference sequence). After removal of 4 bases from V and 7 bases from J, the junction contained 10 bases not matched to a gene. This CDR3 has 15 amino acids. The chain's CDR3 is CASSPGTGGGQPQHF. In DNA, the CDR3 is TGTGCCAGCAGCCCTGGGACAGGAGGGGGCCAGCCCCAGCATTTT. The full variable domain, in which reference TRBV5-5 and TRBJ1-5 provide the parts outside the CDR3, is DAGVTQSPTHLIKTRGQQVTLRCSPISGHKSVSWYQQVLGQGPQFIFQYYEKEERGRGNFPDRFSARQFPNYSSELNVNALLLGDSALYLCASSPGTGGGQPQHFGDGTRLSIL.

This clone was seen only once. This chain joins TRBV25-1 and TRBJ1-1; 8 positions agree with TRBD1. This CDR3 has 15 residues. Per the germline V gene, CDR1 is MGHDK and CDR2 is SYGVNS. Trimming removed 4 bases from V and 0 bases from J; junction bases left unmatched: 4. The CDR3 sequence: CASSGRGRLNTEAFF. The CDR3 bases are TGTGCCAGCAGTGGCAGGGGGCGATTGAACACTGAAGCTTTCTTT. Full variable domain (missing parts from reference TRBV25-1 and TRBJ1-1): EADIYQTPRYLVIGTGKKITLECSQTMGHDKMYWYQQDPGMELHLIHYSYGVNSTEKGDLSSESTVSRIRTEHFPLTLESARPSHTSQYLCASSGRGRLNTEAFFGQGTRLTVV.

The chain uses TRBV29-1 and TRBJ2-1; D might be TRBD2 (6 bases). Germline loops: CDR1 SQVTM, CDR2 ANQGSEA. This CDR3 contains 15 residues. V dropped 6 bases and J dropped 4 bases, with 19 bases sitting between them. DNA of the CDR3: TGCAGCGTCCCCAAGGGTGGCGGGAAGTACAATGAGCAGTTCTTC. Its protein is CSVPKGGGKYNEQFF.

This clone was counted a single time. The chain couples TRBV19 to TRBJ2-1, with TRBD2 identical over 10 bases. Germline trimming cut 7 bases from V and 9 bases from J; bases unmatched to any gene: 12. Germline CDR1 LNHDA, CDR2 SQIVND (reference sequence). The CDR3 extends over 15 amino acids. DNA of the CDR3: TGTGCCAGTATACCGGGGCTAGCGGGAGTGGGTGAGCAGTTCTTC. Translation gives CASIPGLAGVGEQFF.

Notes on this clone: The sample contains more than one DNA sequence encoding this CDR3. The V gene is TRBV7-2, the J gene TRBJ2-5; D is undetermined. This CDR3 comprises 11 residues. With 5 bases removed from V and 1 base from J, the gap between germline ends came to 2 bases. Looked up from germline, CDR1 is SGHTA and CDR2 is FQGNSA. The CDR3 is CASSLQETQYF. The CDR3 bases are TGTGCCAGCAGCCTCCAAGAGACCCAGTACTTC.

The chain carries TRBV19 and TRBJ1-2; D is unresolved. The germline V gene encodes CDR1 LNHDA and CDR2 SQIVND (reference sequence). This CDR3 contains 11 residues. V was clipped by 3 bases and J by 4 bases, with 3 bases between them. CDR3 sequence reads: CASSMGYGYTF. In DNA, the CDR3 is TGTGCCAGTAGTATGGGCTATGGCTACACCTTC.

The chain links TRBV5-4 to TRBJ2-7; unclear D gene. Germline assignment: CDR1 SGHNT and CDR2 YYREEE (reference sequence). CDR3 length: 13 amino acids. V lost 0 bases to trimming and J lost 7 bases, with 11 bases between them. As DNA, the CDR3 is TGTGCCAGCAGCTTGGATCCACCTAGAGAGCAGTACTTC. It translates to CASSLDPPREQYF. Using reference TRBV5-4 and TRBJ2-7 for the parts outside the CDR3, the full variable domain is ETGVTQSPTHLIKTRGQQVTLRCSSQSGHNTVSWYQQALGQGPQFIFQYYREEENGRGNFPPRFSGLQFPNYSSELNVNALELDDSALYLCASSLDPPREQYFGPGTRLTVT.

The chain has TRBV6-5 and TRBJ2-7; tentatively, D is TRBD1 (6 bases). Between the trimmed V and J ends, which lost 6 bases and 2 bases, there was a span of 11 bases. This CDR3 has 13 residues. Germline V gene lookup returns CDR1 MNHEY and CDR2 SVGAGI. The CDR3 DNA follows: TGTGCCAGCAGCCACAGGGAGACCTACGAGCAGTACTTC. It encodes CASSHRETYEQYF.

This clone was counted once. V usage is TRBV5-1 and J usage is TRBJ1-1; maybe TRBD1 (6 bases). The V and J ends lost 3 bases and 6 bases respectively, with 15 bases between them. CDR1 and CDR2 (germline): SGHRS, YFSETQ. The CDR3 loop spans 14 amino acids. CDR3 sequence reads: CASSSTGTLAEAFF. The DNA of the CDR3 is TGCGCCAGCAGCTCCACAGGGACTTTGGCTGAAGCTTTCTTT. Filled out from reference TRBV5-1 and TRBJ1-1, the complete variable domain reads KAGVTQTPRYLIKTRGQQVTLSCSPISGHRSVSWYQQTPGQGLQFLFEYFSETQRNKGNFPGRFSGRQFSNSRSEMNVSTLELGDSALYLCASSSTGTLAEAFFGQGTRLTVV.

The count of this clone is one. This chain uses TRBV12-5 with TRBJ2-7, with 7 bases matching TRBD1. The CDR3 sequence is 13 residues long. CDR1 is LGHNT, CDR2 FRNRAP, per germline. The J segment lost 3 bases and the V segment lost 5 bases, leaving 4 bases of the junction unmatched. The CDR3 DNA follows: TGTGCTAGTGGTCCCCGGGACAGCTACGAGCAGTACTTC. Protein sequence: CASGPRDSYEQYF.

The V gene is TRBV28, the J gene TRBJ1-3, with D unclear. CDR3 length equals 12 residues. Germline CDR1 and CDR2: MDHEN and SYDVKM. The V gene lost 2 bases and the J gene lost 5 bases, with 4 bases spanning the gap. The CDR3 nucleotides are TGTGCCAGCAGTTTAGGTCGAAACACCATATATTTT. Amino acids: CASSLGRNTIYF.

The chain links TRBV6-5 to TRBJ1-2; D gene ambiguous. The ends were cut back, 0 bases at V and 8 bases at J, with 10 bases in the middle. CDR1 and CDR2 from the germline V gene are MNHEY and SVGAGI. The CDR3 is 13 residues long. The CDR3 loop is CASSYSDTKGYTF. The CDR3 DNA reads as TGTGCCAGCAGTTACTCCGACACTAAGGGCTACACCTTC.

This clone ranks as medium-sized. This sequence joins TRBV30 and TRBJ1-3, with 7 bases identical to TRBD1. The germline gives CDR1 GTSNPN, CDR2 SVGIG (reference sequence). V was pared by 5 bases and J by 0 bases, with 10 bases of the junction left unmatched. The CDR3 is 16 residues long. The CDR3 loop reads CAWAQQGGTSGNTIYF. In DNA form, the CDR3 reads TGTGCCTGGGCCCAGCAGGGGGGGACCTCTGGAAACACCATATATTTT.

The chain couples TRBV21-1 to TRBJ1-1; the table's D gene call, TRBD1, was not cross checked with the DNA. TRBV21-1 is a recognized pseudogene. The CDR3 has 14 residues. In DNA form, the CDR3 reads TGTGCCGGACACAGGGGCAATAGGTACTCAGAAGCTTTCTTT. As protein: CAGHRGNRYSEAFF.

This clone showed up just once. The chain employs TRBV12-2 and TRBJ1-4; whether TRBD1, the table's D call, matches the DNA was not checked. TRBV12-2 is termed a pseudogene. CDR3 size: 12 residues. This chain's CDR3 is CASRLPPTGAFF. The CDR3 DNA follows: TGTGCAAGTCGCCTGCCCCCCACAGGGGCATTTTTT.

The chain carries TRBV5-1 and TRBJ1-1; D gene ambiguous. CDR3 size: 14 residues. Germline CDR1 reads SGHRS; CDR2 reads YFSETQ. Trimming cost V 5 bases and J 0 bases, with 11 bases left between them. DNA of the CDR3: TGCGCCAGCAGAGAGGGAAGTTTGAACACTGAAGCTTTCTTT. Residues: CASREGSLNTEAFF.

J is TRBJ2-1 and V is TRBV7-2, with TRBD2 identical over 9 bases. This CDR3 has 15 residues. V gave up 5 bases and J gave up 8 bases; unmatched junction bases: 10. Germline loops: CDR1 SGHTA, CDR2 FQGNSA. CDR3 nucleotide sequence: TGTGCCAGCAGCCCGACAGAAGCGGGAGGTCATGAGCAGTTCTTC. Its translation: CASSPTEAGGHEQFF.

This clone was counted a few times. The V and J genes are TRBV7-2 and TRBJ1-1; 7 positions agree with TRBD1. J was trimmed by 1 base and V by 1 base; bases with no gene match: 3. The CDR3 length is 15 residues. Germline V gene sequence: CDR1 SGHTA, CDR2 FQGNSA. CDR3 protein: CASSLGAGGNTEAFF. CDR3 DNA: TGTGCCAGCAGCTTAGGCGCAGGGGGGAACACTGAAGCTTTCTTT.